Sequencing of this T cell receptor beta chain was carried out in a study of blood T cell repertoires in COVID-19. On the study more broadly: Sites in the United States, Italy and Spain provided acute and convalescent COVID-19 samples. Sample material is recorded as cDNA or gDNA derived from T cells, B-cell-depleted T cells, or PBMCs.

Germline V gene lookup returns CDR1 SNHLY and CDR2 FYNNEI. This CDR3 is 18 amino acids long. With 3 bases clipped from V and 4 bases from J, the junction kept 14 bases outside the gene matches. The repertoire was sequenced with immunoSEQ multiplex PCR; TCRdb's copy has only in-frame clones and lacks some. This sample yields 45,000 to 55,000 clones, of which around 91% are seen a single time; 3% to 3.5% belongs to the top ten. The sequence was obtained from a human donor in a cohort sampled during active COVID-19. Material: peripheral blood. V usage is TRBV2 and J usage is TRBJ2-3; 9 bases are shared with TRBD1. CDR3 protein: CASSDPGQGFLNSDTQYF. CDR3 DNA: TGTGCCAGCAGTGACCCGGGACAGGGATTCCTAAATTCAGATACGCAGTATTTT.